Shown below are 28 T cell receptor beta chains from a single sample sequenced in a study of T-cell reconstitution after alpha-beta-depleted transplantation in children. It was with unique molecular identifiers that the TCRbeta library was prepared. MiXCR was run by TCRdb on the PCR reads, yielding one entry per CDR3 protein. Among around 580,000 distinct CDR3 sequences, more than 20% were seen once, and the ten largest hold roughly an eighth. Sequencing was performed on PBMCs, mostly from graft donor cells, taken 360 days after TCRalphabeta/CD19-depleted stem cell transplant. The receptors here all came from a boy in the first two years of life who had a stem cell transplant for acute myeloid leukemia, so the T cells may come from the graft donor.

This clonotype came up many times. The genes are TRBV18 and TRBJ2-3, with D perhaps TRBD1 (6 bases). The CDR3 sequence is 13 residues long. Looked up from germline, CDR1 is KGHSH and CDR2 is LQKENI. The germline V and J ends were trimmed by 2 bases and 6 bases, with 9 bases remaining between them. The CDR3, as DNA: TGTGCCAGCTCACCATTTAGGGGGGATACGCAGTATTTT. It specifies CASSPFRGDTQYF. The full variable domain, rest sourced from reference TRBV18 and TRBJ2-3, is NAGVMQNPRHLVRRRGQEARLRCSPMKGHSHVYWYRQLPEEGLKFMVYLQKENIIDESGMPKERFSAEFPKEGPSILRIQQVVRGDSAAYFCASSPFRGDTQYFGPGTRLTVL.

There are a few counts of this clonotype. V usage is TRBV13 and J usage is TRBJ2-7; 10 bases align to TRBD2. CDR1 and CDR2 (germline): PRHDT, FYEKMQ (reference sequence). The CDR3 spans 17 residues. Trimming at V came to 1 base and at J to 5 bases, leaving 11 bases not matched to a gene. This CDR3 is CASSLDSGGAQTHEQYF. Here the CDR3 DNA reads TGTGCCAGCAGCTTAGACAGCGGGGGGGCCCAGACGCACGAGCAGTACTTC.

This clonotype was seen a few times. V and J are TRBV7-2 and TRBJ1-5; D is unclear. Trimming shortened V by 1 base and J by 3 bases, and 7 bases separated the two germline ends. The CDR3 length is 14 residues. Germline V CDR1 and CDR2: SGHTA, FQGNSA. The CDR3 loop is CASSLDSPNQPQHF. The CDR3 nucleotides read TGTGCCAGCAGCTTAGACAGTCCCAATCAGCCCCAGCATTTT.

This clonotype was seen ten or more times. CDR3 residues: CASDMPHQGASTNEQETQYF. CDR3 DNA sequence: TGTGCTAGTGACATGCCCCACCAGGGCGCATCGACGAACGAACAAGAGACCCAGTACTTC. This chain uses TRBV12-5 with TRBJ2-5; possibly TRBD1 for D (5 bases). The germline V gene encodes CDR1 LGHNT and CDR2 FRNRAP. The CDR3 consists of 20 residues. The germline V and J ends were trimmed by 7 bases and 2 bases, with 32 bases remaining between them.

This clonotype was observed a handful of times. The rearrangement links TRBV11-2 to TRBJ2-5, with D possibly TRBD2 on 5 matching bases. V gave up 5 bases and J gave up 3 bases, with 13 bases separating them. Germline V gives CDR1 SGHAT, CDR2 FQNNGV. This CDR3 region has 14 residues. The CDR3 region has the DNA TGTGCCAGCAGCACGGGGTTGGGGAAAGAGACCCAGTACTTC. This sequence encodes CASSTGLGKETQYF.

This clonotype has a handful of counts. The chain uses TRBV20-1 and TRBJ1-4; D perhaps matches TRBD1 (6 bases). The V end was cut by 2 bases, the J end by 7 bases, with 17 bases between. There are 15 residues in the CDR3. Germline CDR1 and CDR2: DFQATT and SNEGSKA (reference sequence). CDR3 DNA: TGCAGTGCTAGATCTCAGGGGACACGGACTGAAAAACTGTTTTTT. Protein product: CSARSQGTRTEKLFF.

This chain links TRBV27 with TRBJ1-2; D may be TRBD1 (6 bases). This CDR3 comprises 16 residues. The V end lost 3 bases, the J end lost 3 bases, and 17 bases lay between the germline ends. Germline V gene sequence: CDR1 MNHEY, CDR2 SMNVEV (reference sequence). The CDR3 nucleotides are TGTGCCAGCAGTTTGACGCCGGGGGGCGGGTACTATGGCTACACCTTC. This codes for CASSLTPGGGYYGYTF.

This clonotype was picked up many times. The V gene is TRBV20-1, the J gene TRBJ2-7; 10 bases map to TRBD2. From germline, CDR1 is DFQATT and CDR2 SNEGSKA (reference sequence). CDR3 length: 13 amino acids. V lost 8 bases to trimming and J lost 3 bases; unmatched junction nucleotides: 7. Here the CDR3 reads CSPRWTSGYEQYV. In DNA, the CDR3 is TGCAGTCCCAGATGGACTAGCGGCTACGAGCAGTACGTC.

CDR3 in DNA: TGTGCCAGCAGCTTACTAGGACAGGGGAATGAGCAGTTCTTC. Residues: CASSLLGQGNEQFF. This chain uses TRBV7-9 with TRBJ2-1, with TRBD1 matching 9 bases. V trimming: 2 bases; J trimming: 7 bases; junction bases outside the gene matches: 3. CDR1 and CDR2 from the germline V gene are SEHNR and FQNEAQ (reference sequence). The CDR3 is 14 residues long.

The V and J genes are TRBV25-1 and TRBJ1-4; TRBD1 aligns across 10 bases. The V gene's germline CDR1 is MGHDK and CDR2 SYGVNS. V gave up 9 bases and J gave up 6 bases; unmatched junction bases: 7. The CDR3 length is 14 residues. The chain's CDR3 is CASFGTGAYEKLFF. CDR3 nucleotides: TGTGCCAGTTTTGGGACAGGGGCTTATGAAAAACTGTTTTTT. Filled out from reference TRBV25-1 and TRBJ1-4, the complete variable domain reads EADIYQTPRYLVIGTGKKITLECSQTMGHDKMYWYQQDPGMELHLIHYSYGVNSTEKGDLSSESTVSRIRTEHFPLTLESARPSHTSQYLCASFGTGAYEKLFFGSGTQLSVL.

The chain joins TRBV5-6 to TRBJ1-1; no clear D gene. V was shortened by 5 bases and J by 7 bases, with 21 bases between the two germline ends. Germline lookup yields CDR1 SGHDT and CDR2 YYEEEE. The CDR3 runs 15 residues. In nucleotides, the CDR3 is TGTGCCAGCAGTCGAAAGCGGCCCGAAGTTAGTGAAGCTTTCTTT. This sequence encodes CASSRKRPEVSEAFF.

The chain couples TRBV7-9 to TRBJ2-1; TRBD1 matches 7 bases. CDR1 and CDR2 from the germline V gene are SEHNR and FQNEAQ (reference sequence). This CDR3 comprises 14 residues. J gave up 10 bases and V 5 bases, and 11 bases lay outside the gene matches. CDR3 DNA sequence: TGTGCCAGCAGCCTGGGGACAGTGGATTGGGAGCAGTTCTTC. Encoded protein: CASSLGTVDWEQFF.

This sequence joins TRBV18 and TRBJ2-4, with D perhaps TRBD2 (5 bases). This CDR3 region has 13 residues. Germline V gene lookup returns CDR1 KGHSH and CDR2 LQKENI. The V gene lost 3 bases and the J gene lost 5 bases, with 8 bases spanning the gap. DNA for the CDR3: TGTGCCAGCTCACCGGACTGGGAAAACATTCAGTACTTC. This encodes CASSPDWENIQYF.

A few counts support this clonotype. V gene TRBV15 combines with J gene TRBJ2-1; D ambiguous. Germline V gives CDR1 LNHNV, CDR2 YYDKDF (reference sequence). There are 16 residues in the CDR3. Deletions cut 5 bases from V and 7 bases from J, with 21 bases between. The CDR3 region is CATSGPVLTTGNEQFF. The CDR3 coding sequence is TGTGCCACCAGCGGCCCAGTGCTCACTACGGGTAATGAGCAGTTCTTC. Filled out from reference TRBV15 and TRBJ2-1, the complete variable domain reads DAMVIQNPRYQVTQFGKPVTLSCSQTLNHNVMYWYQQKSSQAPKLLFHYYDKDFNNEADTPDNFQSRRPNTSFCFLDIRSPGLGDTAMYLCATSGPVLTTGNEQFFGPGTRLTVL.

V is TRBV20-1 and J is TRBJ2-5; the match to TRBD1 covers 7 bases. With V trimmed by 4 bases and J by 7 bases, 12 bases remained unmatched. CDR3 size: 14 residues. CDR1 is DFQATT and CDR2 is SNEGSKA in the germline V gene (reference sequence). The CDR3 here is CSATPRQGIWTQYF. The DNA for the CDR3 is TGCAGTGCTACCCCCCGACAGGGAATATGGACCCAGTACTTC.

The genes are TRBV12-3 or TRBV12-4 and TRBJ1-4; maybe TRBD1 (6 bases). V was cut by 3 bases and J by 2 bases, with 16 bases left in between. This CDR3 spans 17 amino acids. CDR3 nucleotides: TGTGCCAGCAGTTTGAATATTGGGGGGCCGACTAATGAAAAACTGTTTTTT. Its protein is CASSLNIGGPTNEKLFF.

CDR3 nucleotides: TGTGCCAGCAGTACCGGGTCTAAGGAGCAGTACGTC. Protein: CASSTGSKEQYV. The chain employs TRBV28 and TRBJ2-7; no reliable D call. Germline loops: CDR1 MDHEN, CDR2 SYDVKM. This CDR3 spans 12 amino acids. Between the trimmed V and J ends, which lost 5 bases and 7 bases, there was a span of 12 bases.

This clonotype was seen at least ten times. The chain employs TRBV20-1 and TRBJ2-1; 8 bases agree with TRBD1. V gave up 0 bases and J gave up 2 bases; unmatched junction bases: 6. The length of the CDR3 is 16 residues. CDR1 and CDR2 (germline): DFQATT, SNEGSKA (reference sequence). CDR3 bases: TGCAGTGCTAGAGATATCCGGACAGGGCCCTACAATGAGCAGTTCTTC. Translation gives CSARDIRTGPYNEQFF.

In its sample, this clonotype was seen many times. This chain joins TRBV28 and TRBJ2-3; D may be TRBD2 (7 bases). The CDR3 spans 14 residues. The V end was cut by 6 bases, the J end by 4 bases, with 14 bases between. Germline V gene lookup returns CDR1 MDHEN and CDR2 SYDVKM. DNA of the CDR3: TGTGCCAGCAGGCCGCCGGGGGGCTCAGATACGCAGTATTTT. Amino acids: CASRPPGGSDTQYF.

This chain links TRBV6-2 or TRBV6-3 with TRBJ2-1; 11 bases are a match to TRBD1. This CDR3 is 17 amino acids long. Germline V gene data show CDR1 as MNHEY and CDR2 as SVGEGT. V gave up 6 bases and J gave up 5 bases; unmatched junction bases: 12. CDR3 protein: CASRPNPGQGGHNEQFF. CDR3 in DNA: TGTGCCAGCAGACCTAACCCGGGACAGGGGGGGCACAATGAGCAGTTCTTC.

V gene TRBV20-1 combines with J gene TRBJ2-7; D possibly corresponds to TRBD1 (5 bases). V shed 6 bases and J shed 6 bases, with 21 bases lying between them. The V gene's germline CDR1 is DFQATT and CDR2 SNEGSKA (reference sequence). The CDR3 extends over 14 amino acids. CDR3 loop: CSAIEPGGAGEQYF. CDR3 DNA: TGCAGTGCCATAGAGCCGGGTGGGGCTGGCGAGCAGTACTTC.

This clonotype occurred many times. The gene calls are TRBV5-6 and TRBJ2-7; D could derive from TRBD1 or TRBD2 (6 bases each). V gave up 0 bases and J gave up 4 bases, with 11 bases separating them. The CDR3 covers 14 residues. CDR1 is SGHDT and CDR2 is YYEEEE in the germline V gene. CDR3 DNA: TGTGCCAGCAGCTTGGTTCCGGGGGCTTACGAGCAGTACTTC. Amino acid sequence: CASSLVPGAYEQYF.

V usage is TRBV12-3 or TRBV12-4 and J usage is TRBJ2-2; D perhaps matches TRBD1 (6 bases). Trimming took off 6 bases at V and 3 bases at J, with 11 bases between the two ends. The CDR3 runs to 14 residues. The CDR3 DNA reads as TGTGCCAGCAGCCGCCGGACAGACACCGGGGAGCTGTTTTTT. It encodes CASSRRTDTGELFF.

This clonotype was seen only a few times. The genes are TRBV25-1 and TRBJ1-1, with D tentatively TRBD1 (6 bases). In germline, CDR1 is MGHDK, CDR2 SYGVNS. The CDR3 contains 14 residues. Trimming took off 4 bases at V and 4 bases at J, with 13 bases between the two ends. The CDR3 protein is CASSVEGEGTEAFF. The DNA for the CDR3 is TGTGCCAGCAGTGTGGAGGGGGAGGGCACTGAAGCTTTCTTT.

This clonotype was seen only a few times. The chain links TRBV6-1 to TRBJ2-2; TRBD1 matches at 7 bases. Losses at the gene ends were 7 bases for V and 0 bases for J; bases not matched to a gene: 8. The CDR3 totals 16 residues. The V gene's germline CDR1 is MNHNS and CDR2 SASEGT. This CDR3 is CASTPDRRTNTGELFF. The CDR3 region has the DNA TGTGCCAGCACCCCGGACAGGCGCACGAACACCGGGGAGCTGTTTTTT.

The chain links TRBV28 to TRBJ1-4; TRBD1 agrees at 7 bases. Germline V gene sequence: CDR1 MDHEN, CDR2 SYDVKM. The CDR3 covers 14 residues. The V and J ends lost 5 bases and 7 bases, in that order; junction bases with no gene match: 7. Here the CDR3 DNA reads TGTGCCAGCAGTCAAGGGGGCGCGAGTGAAAAACTGTTTTTT. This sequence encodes CASSQGGASEKLFF.

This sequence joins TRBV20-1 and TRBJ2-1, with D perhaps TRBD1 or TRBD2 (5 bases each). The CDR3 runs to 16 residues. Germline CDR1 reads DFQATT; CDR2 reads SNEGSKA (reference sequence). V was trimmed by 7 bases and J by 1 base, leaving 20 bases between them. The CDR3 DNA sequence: TGCAGTGGAGCGGACACGCGCTATATTTCCTACAATGAGCAGTTCTTC. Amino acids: CSGADTRYISYNEQFF.

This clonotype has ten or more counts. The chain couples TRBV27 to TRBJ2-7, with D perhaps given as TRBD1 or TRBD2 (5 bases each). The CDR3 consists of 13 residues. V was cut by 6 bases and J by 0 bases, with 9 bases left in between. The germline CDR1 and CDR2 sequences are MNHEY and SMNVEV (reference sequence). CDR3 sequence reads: CASSSGSSYEQYV. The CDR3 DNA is TGTGCCAGCAGCTCAGGGAGCTCCTACGAGCAGTACGTC.